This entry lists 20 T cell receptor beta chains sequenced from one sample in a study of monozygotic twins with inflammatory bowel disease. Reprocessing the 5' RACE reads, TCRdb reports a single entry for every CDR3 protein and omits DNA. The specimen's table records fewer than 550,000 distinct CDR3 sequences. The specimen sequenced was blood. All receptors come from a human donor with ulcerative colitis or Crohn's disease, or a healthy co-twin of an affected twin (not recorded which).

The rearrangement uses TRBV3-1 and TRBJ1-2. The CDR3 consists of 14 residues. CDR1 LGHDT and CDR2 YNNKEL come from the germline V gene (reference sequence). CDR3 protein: CASSQEGSVGGYTF.

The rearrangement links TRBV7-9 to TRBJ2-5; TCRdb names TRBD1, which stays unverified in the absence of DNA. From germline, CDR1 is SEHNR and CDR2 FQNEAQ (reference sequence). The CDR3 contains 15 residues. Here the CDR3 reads CASSARDRRPETQYF. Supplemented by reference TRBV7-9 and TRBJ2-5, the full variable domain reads DTGVSQNPRHKITKRGQNVTFRCDPISEHNRLYWYRQTLGQGPEFLTYFQNEAQLEKSRLLSDRFSAERPKGSFSTLEIQRTEQGDSAMYLCASSARDRRPETQYFGPGTRLLVL.

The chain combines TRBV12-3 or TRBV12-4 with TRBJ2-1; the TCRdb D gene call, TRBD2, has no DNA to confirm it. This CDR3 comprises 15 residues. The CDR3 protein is CASSPRGSSYNEQFF.

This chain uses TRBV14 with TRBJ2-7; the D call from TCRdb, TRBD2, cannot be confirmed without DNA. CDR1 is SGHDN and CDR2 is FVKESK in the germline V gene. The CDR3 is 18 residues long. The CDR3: CASSQGIAGGPIRYEQYF.

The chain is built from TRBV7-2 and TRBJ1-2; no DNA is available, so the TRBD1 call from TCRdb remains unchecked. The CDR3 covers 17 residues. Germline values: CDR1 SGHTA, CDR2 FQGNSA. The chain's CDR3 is CASSLGGGGTKVHGYTF.

The CDR3 protein is CASSPKGPPYYGYTF. V and J are TRBV12-3 or TRBV12-4 and TRBJ1-2; TCRdb's assignment of TRBD1 cannot be checked, as there is no DNA. The CDR3 covers 15 residues.

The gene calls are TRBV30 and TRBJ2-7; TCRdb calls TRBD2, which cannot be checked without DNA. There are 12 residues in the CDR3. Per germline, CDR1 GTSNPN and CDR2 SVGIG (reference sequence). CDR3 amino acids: CALSGLPYEQYF.

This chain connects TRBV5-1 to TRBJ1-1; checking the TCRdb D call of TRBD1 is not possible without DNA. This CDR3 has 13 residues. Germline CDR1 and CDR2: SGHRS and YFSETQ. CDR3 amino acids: CASSPYRGPEAFF.

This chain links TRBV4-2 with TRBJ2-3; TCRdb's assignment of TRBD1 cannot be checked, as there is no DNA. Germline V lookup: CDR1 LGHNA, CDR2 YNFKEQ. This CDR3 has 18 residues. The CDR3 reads CASSQDTGGNGFTDTQYF.

The chain's CDR3 is CASSLKQAPDTQYF. The chain carries TRBV5-1 and TRBJ2-3. The CDR3 consists of 14 residues. Germline V gene data show CDR1 as SGHRS and CDR2 as YFSETQ.

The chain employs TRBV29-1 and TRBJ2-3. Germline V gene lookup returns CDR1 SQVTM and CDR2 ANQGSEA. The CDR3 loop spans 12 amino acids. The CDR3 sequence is CSVGPGLDTQYF.

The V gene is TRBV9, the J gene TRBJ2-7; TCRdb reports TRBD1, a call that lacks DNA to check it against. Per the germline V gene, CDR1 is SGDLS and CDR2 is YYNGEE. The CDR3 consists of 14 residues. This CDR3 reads CASSGSQGAGEQYF.

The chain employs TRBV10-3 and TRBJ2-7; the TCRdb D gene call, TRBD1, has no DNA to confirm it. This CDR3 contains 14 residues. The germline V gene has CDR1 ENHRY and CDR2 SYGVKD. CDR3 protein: CAIGEGQGSYEQYF.

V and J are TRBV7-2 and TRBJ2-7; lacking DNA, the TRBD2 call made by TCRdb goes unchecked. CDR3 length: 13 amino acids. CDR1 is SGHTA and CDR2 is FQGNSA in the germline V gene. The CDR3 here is CASTRGARDEQYF.

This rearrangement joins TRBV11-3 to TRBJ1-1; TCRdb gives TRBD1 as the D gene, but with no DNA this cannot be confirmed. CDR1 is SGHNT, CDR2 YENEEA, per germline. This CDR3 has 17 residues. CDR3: CASSLNLIQGRETEAFF.

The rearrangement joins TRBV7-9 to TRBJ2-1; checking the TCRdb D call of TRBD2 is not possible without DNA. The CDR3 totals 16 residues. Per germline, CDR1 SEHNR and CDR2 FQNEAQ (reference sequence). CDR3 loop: CASRQTSGIDYNEQFF.

The CDR3: CASSLIGLSGELFF. The chain couples TRBV7-9 to TRBJ2-2. Germline-derived CDR1 and CDR2 are SEHNR and FQNEAQ (reference sequence). This CDR3 is built from 14 residues. The whole variable domain, remainder taken from reference TRBV7-9 and TRBJ2-2, is DTGVSQNPRHKITKRGQNVTFRCDPISEHNRLYWYRQTLGQGPEFLTYFQNEAQLEKSRLLSDRFSAERPKGSFSTLEIQRTEQGDSAMYLCASSLIGLSGELFFGEGSRLTVL.

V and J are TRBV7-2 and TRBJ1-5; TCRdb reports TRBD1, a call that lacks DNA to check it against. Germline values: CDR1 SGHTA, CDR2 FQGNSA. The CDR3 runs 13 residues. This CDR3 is CASSAGPREPQHF. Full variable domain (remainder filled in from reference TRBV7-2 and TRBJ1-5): GAGVSQSPSNKVTEKGKDVELRCDPISGHTALYWYRQSLGQGLEFLIYFQGNSAPDKSGLPSDRFSAERTGGSVSTLTIQRTQQEDSAVYLCASSAGPREPQHFGDGTRLSIL.

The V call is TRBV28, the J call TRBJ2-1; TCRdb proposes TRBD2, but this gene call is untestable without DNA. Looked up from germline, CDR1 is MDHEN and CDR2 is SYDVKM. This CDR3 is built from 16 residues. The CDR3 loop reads CASSLTSGRNSNEQFF.

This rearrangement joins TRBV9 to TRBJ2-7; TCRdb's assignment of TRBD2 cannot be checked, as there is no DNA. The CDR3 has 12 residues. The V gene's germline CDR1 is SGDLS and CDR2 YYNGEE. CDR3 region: CASRGTTNEQYF.